The T cell receptor beta chain under discussion was sequenced for a study of T-cell memory formation after mild COVID-19 listed by TCRdb under 2021. As for the study more broadly: Most TCR sequence clusters were specific to one of the two donors. The cohort was made up of two young adult volunteers, one female and one male, who were previously healthy. Longitudinal TCRalpha and TCRbeta repertoire sequencing tracked T-cell clones expanding and contracting after mild COVID-19 in two donors.

The CDR3 numbers 10 residues from cysteine through phenylalanine. The kept DNA is CDR3 alone, 30 bases in frame from the first base. Sequences LNHNV (CDR1) and YYDKDF (CDR2) are obtained from the germline V gene (reference sequence). TCRdb lists the instrument as Illumina NovaSeq 6000. TCRalpha and TCRbeta cDNA libraries were constructed by 5'RACE with constant-segment primers, with sample barcodes and unique molecular identifiers being introduced. RNA was extracted from every sample with Trizol reagent. Libraries were amplified in two PCR steps, with a second sample barcode and Illumina TruSeq adapters added in the second step. Sequencing of the libraries was done on an Illumina NovaSeq, producing 2 x 150 bp paired-end reads. The authors' analysis ran thus. The reads were demultiplexed and collapsed into UMI-guided consensus sequences using migec v1.2.7. With mixcr v2.1.11, UMI consensuses were aligned to TRA and TRB V and J templates and assembled into clonotypes. Expanded or contracted clonotypes were those called significant by both edgeR and NoisET, with noise models trained on biological replicates. For edgeR calls, the cutoffs were a false discovery rate-adjusted p below 0.01 and a log2 fold-change threshold of 1. As an exploratory analysis of dynamics, PCA with hierarchical clustering was applied to max-normalized trajectories of the 1000 most abundant clonotypes. Separately sequenced CD4+ and CD8+ repertoires were used to assign a CD4 or CD8 phenotype to each responding clone. TCRdb trimmed the raw reads at Q25, called clones with MiXCR and kept productive beta chains. Entries are consolidated by CDR3 protein sequence, retaining the most common genes and DNA. The V and J calls and clone size are TCRdb's, not the authors'. Recorded for this sample are about 470,000 distinct CDR3 sequences; about 23% of them occurred a single time. The top ten clonotypes cover around 12% of the sample.

This clonotype was counted between two and nine times. Its antigen is currently not known. The junction and the germline gene differ at one end; a read error may be behind it. What the authors observed across the whole study: Contracting CD4+ clones were located mainly in the CM and EM memory subsets, whereas CD8+ clones were found to be enriched in EMRA. Only a couple of mild cases were covered by the study, and larger cohorts that include severe cases with pre-infection samples were considered necessary. SARS-CoV-2 specificity of the second-wave clones peaking on day 37 was not confirmed. Clones contracting from day 15 to 85 had balanced CD4/CD8 phenotypes, while a second wave expanding from day 15 to 37 was biased towards CD4+. Some responding clones were found in pre-infection memory, which suggests that pre-existing cross-reactive memory T cells took part in the SARS-CoV-2 response.

Ficoll-Paque density gradient centrifugation was used to isolate PBMCs. The source material was PBMCs or a T cell subset sorted from them (not recorded which). This sequence originates from an adult woman who had mild COVID-19 (a few samples of this study predate the infection). The sample titles of this study are shuffled in the database, so cell type and time point are left out; the donor was told from shared clones. The V gene is TRBV15 and the J gene is TRBJ2-1, with no confidently assigned D gene. The CDR3 reads CATGRNEQFF. The bases are TGTGCCACCGGCAGGAATGAGCAGTTCTTC.